These T cell receptor beta chains were read from a single sample in a study of CD8+ T cells in alopecia areata. TCRdb's table, derived via immunoSEQ multiplex PCR, lists solely in-frame clones and lacks some. The sample shows roughly 190,000 clones, around 56% of them seen only once. The sample consisted of CD4+ T cells sorted from blood, taken at week 4, from a patient treated with tofacitinib. These receptors originate from a human donor with alopecia areata. Both conserved end residues are trimmed from each CDR3. Fields, in order: V gene, J gene, CDR3 protein.

V gene: TRBV6-5; J gene: TRBJ2-7; CDR3 protein: ASRGGQDFSYEQY
V gene: TRBV30; J gene: TRBJ1-2; CDR3 protein: AWTIAGGYGYT
V gene: TRBV27; J gene: TRBJ2-6; CDR3 protein: ASSPEISSGANVLT
V gene: TRBV28; J gene: TRBJ2-5; CDR3 protein: ASSETGGGETQY
V gene: TRBV30; J gene: TRBJ2-3; CDR3 protein: AWSVRSGRADTQY
V gene: TRBV30; J gene: TRBJ1-1; CDR3 protein: AWNPGQEKEAF
V gene: TRBV7-2; J gene: TRBJ2-3; CDR3 protein: ASTIGTDTQY
V gene: TRBV7-2; J gene: TRBJ2-7; CDR3 protein: ASSLEDSSYEQY
V gene: TRBV29-1; J gene: TRBJ2-3; CDR3 protein: SVVGASTDTQY
V gene: TRBV7-6; J gene: TRBJ2-3; CDR3 protein: ASSLVGRTDTQY
V gene: TRBV28; J gene: TRBJ2-5; CDR3 protein: ATKEETQY
V gene: TRBV29-1; J gene: TRBJ1-2; CDR3 protein: SAVSGQTNYGYT
V gene: TRBV6-5; J gene: TRBJ2-3; CDR3 protein: ASRSLADTQY
V gene: TRBV30; J gene: TRBJ1-1; CDR3 protein: AWSPPRGFEGTGIKMNTEAF
V gene: TRBV28; J gene: TRBJ2-3; CDR3 protein: ASSPPDRVQGTQY